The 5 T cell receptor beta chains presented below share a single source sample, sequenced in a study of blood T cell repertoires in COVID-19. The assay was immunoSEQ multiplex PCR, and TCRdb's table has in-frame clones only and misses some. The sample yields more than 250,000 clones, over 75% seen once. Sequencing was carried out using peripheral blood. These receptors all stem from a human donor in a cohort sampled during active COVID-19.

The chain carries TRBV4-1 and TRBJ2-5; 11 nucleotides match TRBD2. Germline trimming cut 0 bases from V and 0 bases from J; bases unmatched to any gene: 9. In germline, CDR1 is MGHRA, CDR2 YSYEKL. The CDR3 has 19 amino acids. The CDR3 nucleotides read TGCGCCAGCAGCCAAGATAGGCTAGCGGGGGGCCATGACCAAGAGACCCAGTACTTC. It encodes CASSQDRLAGGHDQETQYF.

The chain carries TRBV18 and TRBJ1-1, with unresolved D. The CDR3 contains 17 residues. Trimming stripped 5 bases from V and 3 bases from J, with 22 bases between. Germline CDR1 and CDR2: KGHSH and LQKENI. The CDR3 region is CASSSWTLSAQDTEAFF. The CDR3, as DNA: TGTGCCAGCTCATCCTGGACTTTGAGCGCTCAGGACACTGAAGCTTTCTTT.

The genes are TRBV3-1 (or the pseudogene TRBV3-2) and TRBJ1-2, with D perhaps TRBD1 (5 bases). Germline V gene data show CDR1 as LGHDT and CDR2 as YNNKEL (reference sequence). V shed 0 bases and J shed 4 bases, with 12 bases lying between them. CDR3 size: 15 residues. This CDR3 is CASSQDIRGGYGYTF. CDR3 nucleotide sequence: TGTGCCAGCAGCCAAGATATACGGGGGGGCTATGGCTACACCTTC.

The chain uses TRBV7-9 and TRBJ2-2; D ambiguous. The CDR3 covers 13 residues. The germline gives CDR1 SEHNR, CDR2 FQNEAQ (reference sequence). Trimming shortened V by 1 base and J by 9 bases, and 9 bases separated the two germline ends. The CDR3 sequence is CASSLGGGRELFF. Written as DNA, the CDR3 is TGTGCCAGCAGCTTAGGTGGTGGCCGGGAGCTGTTTTTT.

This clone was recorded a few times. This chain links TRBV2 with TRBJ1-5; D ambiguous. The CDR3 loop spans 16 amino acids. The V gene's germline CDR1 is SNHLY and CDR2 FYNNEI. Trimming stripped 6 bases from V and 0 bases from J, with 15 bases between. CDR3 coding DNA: TGTGCCAGCAGGGCCCCTTCAGGCGATAGCAATCAGCCCCAGCATTTT. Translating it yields CASRAPSGDSNQPQHF.